The 30 T cell receptor beta chains given below trace back to one sample, sequenced in a study of cytomegalovirus exposure and HLA in healthy donors. Use of 60 Vbeta and 13 Jbeta primers characterized the PCR. TCRdb's table, derived via immunoSEQ multiplex PCR, lists solely in-frame clones and lacks some. The repertoire includes approximately 100,000 clones, 60% to 80% of them detected once, and over 2.5% sits in the top ten. Specimen: PBMCs. The origin of the receptors is a female donor in good health and CMV-seronegative.

The chain recombines TRBV10-3 with TRBJ2-2; D might be TRBD2 (5 bases). Per the germline V gene, CDR1 is ENHRY and CDR2 is SYGVKD. V was cut by 6 bases and J by 1 base, with 18 bases left in between. The CDR3 contains 17 residues. CDR3 region: CAIRPSTGMLNTGELFF. The CDR3 coding sequence is TGTGCCATCAGGCCATCGACGGGGATGTTGAACACCGGGGAGCTGTTTTTT.

The chain recombines TRBV5-5 with TRBJ2-3; tentatively, D is TRBD2 (5 bases). There are 12 residues in the CDR3. Trimming pared 4 bases from V and 7 bases from J, leaving 10 bases between. Per germline, CDR1 SGHKS and CDR2 YYEKEE (reference sequence). The CDR3 loop is CASSPGGHTQYF. The CDR3 DNA follows: TGTGCCAGCAGCCCAGGAGGTCATACGCAGTATTTT.

In its sample, this clone was seen a few times. The gene calls are TRBV19 and TRBJ1-1, with TRBD1 matching over 11 bases. This CDR3 spans 14 amino acids. V trimming: 6 bases; J trimming: 1 base; junction bases outside the gene matches: 1. Germline CDR1 is LNHDA and CDR2 is SQIVND (reference sequence). As DNA, the CDR3 is TGTGCCAGTAGAGGGACAGGGGGGAACACTGAAGCTTTCTTT. Translating gives CASRGTGGNTEAFF.

J is TRBJ1-2 and V is TRBV4-1; D remains unclear. Germline loops: CDR1 MGHRA, CDR2 YSYEKL. CDR3 size: 17 residues. V dropped 0 bases and J dropped 8 bases, with 22 bases sitting between them. The CDR3 DNA reads TGCGCCAGCAGCCAAGAGGAGCCCTCGAGTCCCCGGTTAGGCTACACCTTC. It codes for CASSQEEPSSPRLGYTF.

The V call is TRBV5-8, the J call TRBJ2-7, with TRBD2 identical over 14 bases. Germline CDR1 SGHTS, CDR2 YDEGEE. The CDR3 spans 16 residues. With V trimmed by 3 bases and J by 7 bases, 9 bases remained unmatched. The CDR3 DNA is TGTGCCAGCAGCTGGGTACCGGGACTAGCGGGAGCGGAGCAGTACTTC. It is translated as CASSWVPGLAGAEQYF.

The chain couples TRBV28 to TRBJ2-7, with D possibly TRBD1 on 5 matching bases. Germline CDR1 and CDR2: MDHEN and SYDVKM. This CDR3 comprises 14 residues. The ends were cut back, 6 bases at V and 3 bases at J, with 15 bases in the middle. Here the CDR3 DNA reads TGTGCCAGCAGCCGCAGGGCCAGAAACTACGAGCAGTACTTC. It codes for CASSRRARNYEQYF.

The DNA of the CDR3 is TGTGCCAGCTCACCAGAGACAGGGCAAGATACGCAGTATTTT. Translation: CASSPETGQDTQYF. This rearrangement joins TRBV18 to TRBJ2-3, with 7 bases that match TRBD1. Germline values: CDR1 KGHSH, CDR2 LQKENI. Trimming at V came to 2 bases and at J to 5 bases, leaving 4 bases not matched to a gene. There are 14 residues in the CDR3.

This clone has just a few counts. CDR3 sequence: CASSQVQGGNTEAFF. CDR3 nucleotides: TGTGCCAGCAGCCAAGTGCAGGGGGGAAACACTGAAGCTTTCTTT. J is TRBJ1-1 and V is TRBV4-2; TRBD1 matches at 7 bases. The CDR3 covers 15 residues. With 1 base clipped from V and 2 bases from J, the junction kept 4 bases outside the gene matches. The germline CDR1 and CDR2 sequences are LGHNA and YNFKEQ.

The chain is built from TRBV19 and TRBJ1-1; TRBD1 might be the D (6 bases). The CDR3 loop spans 14 amino acids. Per the germline V gene, CDR1 is LNHDA and CDR2 is SQIVND (reference sequence). Between the trimmed V and J ends, which lost 2 bases and 1 base, there was a span of 8 bases. The CDR3 is CASSIQGRNTEAFF. CDR3 DNA: TGTGCCAGTAGTATACAGGGGCGGAACACTGAAGCTTTCTTT.

This chain uses TRBV30 with TRBJ1-5; no definite D call. The CDR3 covers 13 residues. Germline V gene sequence: CDR1 GTSNPN, CDR2 SVGIG (reference sequence). V was trimmed by 0 bases and J by 4 bases, leaving 7 bases between them. CDR3 in DNA: TGTGCCTGGAGTGTAAATAGAAATCAGCCCCAGCATTTT. It codes for CAWSVNRNQPQHF.

This clone was recorded a few times. This rearrangement joins TRBV6-4 to TRBJ2-1; 8 bases are shared with TRBD2. The germline V gene has CDR1 MRHNA and CDR2 SNTAGT. CDR3 size: 16 residues. The J segment lost 8 bases and the V segment lost 6 bases, leaving 15 bases of the junction unmatched. This CDR3 is CASRTSGTRVMDEQFF. The CDR3 region has the DNA TGTGCCAGCAGGACCTCCGGGACTAGAGTTATGGATGAGCAGTTCTTC.

This clone was seen more than once but under ten times. The chain recombines TRBV5-1 with TRBJ2-3; 7 bases align to TRBD2. The CDR3 runs to 15 residues. CDR1 and CDR2 from the germline V gene are SGHRS and YFSETQ. V shed 0 bases and J 0 bases; nucleotides not matched to a gene: 1. The CDR3: CASSLGSGSTDTQYF. DNA of the CDR3: TGCGCCAGCAGCTTGGGTAGCGGGAGCACAGATACGCAGTATTTT.

CDR3 sequence reads: CASYRLSSGNTIYF. CDR3 nucleotide sequence: TGTGCCAGTTACAGGCTAAGCTCTGGAAACACCATATATTTT. V and J are TRBV7-9 and TRBJ1-3; D perhaps matches TRBD1 (5 bases). V was pared by 9 bases and J by 0 bases, with 12 bases between. The CDR3 spans 14 residues. Germline values: CDR1 SEHNR, CDR2 FQNEAQ (reference sequence).

This clone has only a few counts. This chain connects TRBV9 to TRBJ2-6; possibly TRBD2 for D (7 bases). Between the trimmed V and J ends, which lost 7 bases and 0 bases, there was a span of 11 bases. This CDR3 contains 15 residues. From germline, CDR1 is SGDLS and CDR2 YYNGEE. This CDR3 is CASAGGASGANVLTF. CDR3 coding DNA: TGTGCCAGCGCTGGGGGGGCCTCTGGGGCCAACGTCCTGACTTTC.

This clone was counted a few times. The rearrangement links TRBV27 to TRBJ1-1; a possible D gene is TRBD1 (6 bases). The length of the CDR3 is 16 residues. V lost 2 bases and J lost 0, with 13 bases in between. Germline assignment: CDR1 MNHEY and CDR2 SMNVEV (reference sequence). CDR3 bases: TGTGCCAGCAGTTTAGCGGGGGCGGTCATGAACACTGAAGCTTTCTTT. It translates to CASSLAGAVMNTEAFF.

The chain combines TRBV28 with TRBJ2-5, with 11 bases aligning to TRBD2. V was pared by 5 bases and J by 5 bases, with 13 bases of the junction left unmatched. CDR1 and CDR2 (germline): MDHEN, SYDVKM. The CDR3 extends over 17 amino acids. CDR3 in amino acids: CASSLMLLAGVGETQYF. The CDR3 nucleotides read TGTGCCAGCAGTCTCATGCTACTAGCGGGAGTCGGGGAGACCCAGTACTTC.

This clone was counted a few times. The J gene is TRBJ1-1, the V gene TRBV6-6, with D hard to call. Germline V gene data show CDR1 as MNHNY and CDR2 as SVGAGI (reference sequence). V lost 5 bases, J lost 5 bases, and 12 bases lay in between. The CDR3 length is 13 residues. CDR3 region: CASSPPAGTEAFF. For the CDR3, the DNA is TGTGCCAGCAGTCCTCCCGCGGGGACTGAAGCTTTCTTT.

This chain uses TRBV5-1 with TRBJ2-2; D remains unclear. CDR1 SGHRS and CDR2 YFSETQ come from the germline V gene. This CDR3 comprises 15 residues. V dropped 4 bases and J dropped 6 bases, with 16 bases sitting between them. In nucleotides, the CDR3 is TGCGCCAGCAGCACTACTTCCCTAGGTTCCGGGGAGCTGTTTTTT. Protein sequence: CASSTTSLGSGELFF.

This clone appeared a few times. V is TRBV7-9 and J is TRBJ1-3; the match to TRBD1 covers 9 bases. Germline V lookup: CDR1 SEHNR, CDR2 FQNEAQ (reference sequence). J gave up 4 bases and V 5 bases, and 9 bases lay outside the gene matches. This CDR3 comprises 16 residues. The CDR3 coding sequence is TGTGCCAGCAGCCCGAGGGACAGGGAACGGGGAAACACCATATATTTT. Residues: CASSPRDRERGNTIYF. Full variable domain (outside the CDR3, taken from reference TRBV7-9 and TRBJ1-3): DTGVSQNPRHKITKRGQNVTFRCDPISEHNRLYWYRQTLGQGPEFLTYFQNEAQLEKSRLLSDRFSAERPKGSFSTLEIQRTEQGDSAMYLCASSPRDRERGNTIYFGEGSWLTVV.

The chain couples TRBV28 to TRBJ1-5, with a tentative D call TRBD1 (6 bases). In germline, CDR1 is MDHEN, CDR2 SYDVKM. There are 15 residues in the CDR3. V lost 6 bases and J 3 bases, leaving 15 bases between the germline ends. CDR3 DNA sequence: TGTGCCAGCAGCTTGTACAGGGCCCCCAATCAGCCCCAGCATTTT. Amino acids: CASSLYRAPNQPQHF.

V gene TRBV7-9 combines with J gene TRBJ2-1; TRBD1 is a possible D gene (6 bases). Germline CDR1 and CDR2: SEHNR and FQNEAQ (reference sequence). V was clipped by 1 base and J by 9 bases, with 10 bases between them. This CDR3 has 13 residues. CDR3 nucleotides: TGTGCCAGCAGCTTAGGCAGGGGCGGTGAGCAGTTCTTC. Encoded protein: CASSLGRGGEQFF.

The rearrangement joins TRBV10-1 to TRBJ2-1, with 8 bases identical to TRBD2. The trim removed 5 bases at V and 7 bases at J, leaving 10 bases unmatched. Germline CDR1 WNHNN, CDR2 SYGVQD (reference sequence). The CDR3 length is 15 residues. CDR3 sequence reads: CASSQDGGGRNEQFF. DNA for the CDR3: TGCGCCAGCAGTCAAGACGGGGGGGGAAGGAATGAGCAGTTCTTC.

As to this clone: The junction and the germline gene differ at one end; a read error may be behind it. The CDR3 loop reads CASSLEIREAQYF. The CDR3 nucleotides are TGTGCTAGCAGCTTAGAGATACGGGAAGCGCAGTATTTT. The chain links TRBV7-7 to TRBJ2-3, with a weak D call TRBD2 (5 bases). The CDR3 has 13 amino acids. Germline CDR1 reads SSHAT; CDR2 reads FNYEAQ (reference sequence).

This clone was observed a handful of times. This rearrangement joins TRBV28 to TRBJ2-2; 10 nucleotides agree with TRBD2. Germline CDR1 is MDHEN and CDR2 is SYDVKM. V dropped 8 bases and J dropped 9; count of bases not matched to a gene: 9. The CDR3 runs to 14 residues. The CDR3 is CASQPSGRARELFF. DNA for the CDR3: TGTGCCAGCCAACCGAGCGGGAGGGCCAGGGAGCTGTTTTTT.

The V gene is TRBV15, the J gene TRBJ1-1; D gene ambiguous. The CDR3 runs to 18 residues. In germline, CDR1 is LNHNV, CDR2 YYDKDF (reference sequence). The V end lost 0 bases, the J end lost 3 bases, and 20 bases lay between the germline ends. The CDR3 bases are TGTGCCACCAGCAGAGATCGGACGGGGTTGGGGAGGTACACTGAAGCTTTCTTT. It codes for CATSRDRTGLGRYTEAFF.

CDR3 sequence: CASRLASGAVRTGELFF. In DNA, the CDR3 is TGCGCCAGCAGGCTGGCTAGCGGGGCGGTTAGGACCGGGGAGCTGTTTTTT. This chain links TRBV5-1 with TRBJ2-2, with 9 positions matching TRBD2. Germline V gene data show CDR1 as SGHRS and CDR2 as YFSETQ. The CDR3 is made up of 17 amino acids. With 5 bases clipped from V and 5 bases from J, the junction kept 13 bases outside the gene matches.

The rearrangement joins TRBV14 to TRBJ1-2; 11 bases fit TRBD1. V was pared by 4 bases and J by 8 bases, with 6 bases of the junction left unmatched. CDR3 size: 14 residues. Germline-derived CDR1 and CDR2 are SGHDN and FVKESK. The CDR3 DNA reads as TGTGCCAGCAGCCCGCGGACAGGGGGCCCCGGCTACACCTTC. Translated: CASSPRTGGPGYTF.

CDR3 sequence reads: CASSPPTGGRGNTEAFF. The DNA of the CDR3 is TGTGCCAGCTCACCCCCGACAGGGGGTAGGGGGAACACTGAAGCTTTCTTT. J is TRBJ1-1 and V is TRBV18; 9 bases align to TRBD1. The CDR3 contains 17 residues. The germline V gene encodes CDR1 KGHSH and CDR2 LQKENI. J gave up 1 base and V 3 bases, and 9 bases lay outside the gene matches.

The V call is TRBV6-6, the J call TRBJ1-5; D ambiguous. The ends were cut back, 0 bases at V and 4 bases at J, with 13 bases in the middle. The CDR3 length is 16 residues. CDR1 is MNHNY and CDR2 is SVGAGI in the germline V gene (reference sequence). The CDR3, as DNA: TGTGCCAGCAGTTACTCGAGGTCCGCGGGGAATCAGCCCCAGCATTTT. Translation: CASSYSRSAGNQPQHF.

The J gene is TRBJ2-3, the V gene TRBV7-2; 12 bases map to TRBD2. Per the germline V gene, CDR1 is SGHTA and CDR2 is FQGNSA. V trimming: 5 bases; J trimming: 4 bases; junction bases outside the gene matches: 7. CDR3 size: 16 residues. CDR3 nucleotide sequence: TGTGCCAGCAGCCCAGGACTAGCGGGGTCTGCAGATACGCAGTATTTT. Amino acids: CASSPGLAGSADTQYF.